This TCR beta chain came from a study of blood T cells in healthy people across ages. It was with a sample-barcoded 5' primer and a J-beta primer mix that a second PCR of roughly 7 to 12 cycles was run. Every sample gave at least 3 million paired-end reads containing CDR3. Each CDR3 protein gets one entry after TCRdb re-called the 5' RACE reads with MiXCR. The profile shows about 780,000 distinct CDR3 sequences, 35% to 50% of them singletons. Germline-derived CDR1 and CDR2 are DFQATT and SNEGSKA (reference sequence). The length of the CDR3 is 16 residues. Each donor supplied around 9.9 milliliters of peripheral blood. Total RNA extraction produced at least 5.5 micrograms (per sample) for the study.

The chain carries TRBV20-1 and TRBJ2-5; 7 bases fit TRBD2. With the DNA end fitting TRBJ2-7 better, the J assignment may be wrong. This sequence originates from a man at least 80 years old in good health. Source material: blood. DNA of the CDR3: TGCAGTGCTAGAGATGCACGGGGGAGGGCCATGGACGAGCAGTACTTC. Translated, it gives CSARDARGRAMDEQYF.